The 9 T cell receptor beta chains below all came from one sample that was sequenced in a study of cytomegalovirus exposure and HLA in healthy donors. The PCR made use of 60 Vbeta and 13 Jbeta primers. Clones were read by immunoSEQ multiplex PCR, and TCRdb kept only the in-frame ones, dropping some. The sample has some 130,000 clones, more than 70% seen once. Sequenced sample: PBMCs. The receptors were gathered from a man in his forties in good health and CMV-seronegative.

The V call is TRBV30, the J call TRBJ1-5; D gene ambiguous. The CDR3 covers 15 residues. The V and J ends lost 3 bases and 4 bases respectively, with 16 bases between them. The germline V gene encodes CDR1 GTSNPN and CDR2 SVGIG (reference sequence). For the CDR3, the DNA is TGTGCCTGGAGACCGTACCCGGGTAGGAATCAGCCCCAGCATTTT. Protein product: CAWRPYPGRNQPQHF.

This clone is a singleton in its sample. V gene TRBV30 combines with J gene TRBJ2-7, with TRBD2 matching over 8 bases. The CDR3 has 15 amino acids. J was trimmed by 2 bases and V by 3 bases; bases with no gene match: 9. Germline assignment: CDR1 GTSNPN and CDR2 SVGIG (reference sequence). In nucleotides, the CDR3 is TGTGCCTGGAGGGAGCGGGGGCTAGCCGCCTACGAGCAGTACTTC. This encodes CAWRERGLAAYEQYF.

This clone is a singleton in its sample. J is TRBJ2-7 and V is TRBV4-1; tentative D call: TRBD2 (5 bases). CDR1 and CDR2 from the germline V gene are MGHRA and YSYEKL. The ends were cut back, 5 bases at V and 4 bases at J, with 18 bases in the middle. This CDR3 is built from 15 residues. For the CDR3, the DNA is TGCGCCAGCAGCAAAAGTGCGGGCATAGAGTACGAGCAGTACTTC. This encodes CASSKSAGIEYEQYF.

This chain links TRBV13 with TRBJ2-5; 8 bases match TRBD2. Germline values: CDR1 PRHDT, CDR2 FYEKMQ (reference sequence). V was pared by 4 bases and J by 7 bases, with 11 bases of the junction left unmatched. This CDR3 comprises 15 residues. The CDR3 sequence is CASSSTPGLGGTQYF. CDR3 coding DNA: TGTGCCAGCAGCTCTACACCGGGACTAGGTGGGACCCAGTACTTC.

This rearrangement joins TRBV28 to TRBJ2-2, with D possibly matching TRBD1 (6 bases). CDR1 is MDHEN, CDR2 SYDVKM, per germline. The V end lost 4 bases, the J end lost 0 bases, and 15 bases lay between the germline ends. The CDR3 length is 17 residues. DNA of the CDR3: TGTGCCAGCAGTTCGAGCCGGGACATAGCGAACACCGGGGAGCTGTTTTTT. Protein: CASSSSRDIANTGELFF.

This clone appeared once. The CDR3 nucleotides read TGTGCCAGCAGCCCGGGACAGGTCAACACTGAAGCTTTCTTT. Translating it yields CASSPGQVNTEAFF. The chain carries TRBV7-9 and TRBJ1-1; 8 nucleotides line up with TRBD1. Looked up from germline, CDR1 is SEHNR and CDR2 is FQNEAQ (reference sequence). This CDR3 comprises 14 residues. The V segment lost 5 bases and the J segment 2 bases; nucleotides outside the gene matches: 4.

A note on this clone: Other DNA sequences within the sample encode an identical CDR3. The chain couples TRBV30 to TRBJ1-5; D is ambiguous. CDR1 is GTSNPN and CDR2 is SVGIG in the germline V gene (reference sequence). This CDR3 is 13 amino acids long. Deletions cut 2 bases from V and 1 base from J, with 6 bases between. This chain's CDR3 is CAWSPGSNQPQHF. The CDR3, as DNA: TGTGCCTGGAGTCCGGGGAGCAATCAGCCCCAGCATTTT.

This chain connects TRBV4-3 to TRBJ1-4, with D maybe TRBD1 (5 bases). The CDR3 totals 15 residues. Germline V gene data show CDR1 as LGHNA and CDR2 as YSLEER. V was cut by 0 bases and J by 2 bases, with 7 bases left in between. CDR3 nucleotides: TGCGCCAGCAGCCAAGACAGGGCCACTAATGAAAAACTGTTTTTT. Its translation: CASSQDRATNEKLFF.

This chain uses TRBV27 with TRBJ2-1; 13 bases are shared with TRBD2. The CDR3 is 16 residues long. In germline, CDR1 is MNHEY, CDR2 SMNVEV (reference sequence). V trimming: 4 bases; J trimming: 6 bases; junction bases outside the gene matches: 6. The CDR3 nucleotides read TGTGCCAGCAGTTCTTGGACTAGCGGGAGAATCAATGAGCAGTTCTTC. It specifies CASSSWTSGRINEQFF.